The T cell receptor (beta chain) described here comes from a study of cytomegalovirus exposure and HLA in healthy donors. Study-wide results and caveats: Some public TCRs appeared in many individuals, while most sequences were rare. Serostatus for CMV was the only available immune exposure information.

About this clone itself: Its antigen is unidentified.

The CDR3 runs 14 residues. The germline V gene encodes CDR1 MRHNA and CDR2 SNTAGT. Trimming stripped 0 bases from V and 6 bases from J, with 9 bases between. Use of 60 Vbeta and 13 Jbeta primers characterized the PCR. Clones were read by immunoSEQ multiplex PCR, and TCRdb kept only the in-frame ones, dropping some. Here the sample spans approximately 91,000 clones, under 75% being singletons. The chain couples TRBV6-4 to TRBJ2-1; D ambiguous. This clonotype was obtained from a female donor in good health and CMV-seronegative. Sequencing was done on a sample of PBMCs. CDR3 sequence: CASSDSIPGNEQFF. Here the CDR3 DNA reads TGTGCCAGCAGTGACTCGATACCCGGCAATGAGCAGTTCTTC.